The rows below give T cell receptor beta chains drawn from one sample of a study of T cells in Graves' hyperthyroidism and ophthalmopathy. TCRdb reprocessed the multiplex PCR reads with MiXCR, giving one entry per CDR3 protein. This table holds about 250,000 distinct CDR3 sequences, roughly 15% found once. Material for sequencing was blood. These receptors all come from a woman aged 50 to 60 with Graves' hyperthyroidism that later progressed to Graves' ophthalmopathy. Both conserved end residues are trimmed from each CDR3. The order of the fields is V gene, CDR3 length, J gene, CDR3 protein.

V: TRBV2
length: 14
J: TRBJ2-2
CDR3: ASSEAGGQGGGELF

V: TRBV5-1
length: 14
J: TRBJ2-5
CDR3: ASSRARLAGLETQY

V: TRBV5-1
length: 13
J: TRBJ2-5
CDR3: ASSLFGRGAETQY

V: TRBV10-3
length: 13
J: TRBJ2-2
CDR3: AISTPGTGTGELF

V: TRBV11-2
length: 14
J: TRBJ2-2
CDR3: ASSPSSGRDTGELF

V: TRBV20-1
length: 15
J: TRBJ2-3
CDR3: SASALLGQGFTDTQY

V: TRBV6-1
length: 13
J: TRBJ2-7
CDR3: ASSHGLAGTYEQY

V: TRBV10-3
length: 12
J: TRBJ1-1
CDR3: AISESSGVTEAF

V: TRBV9
length: 13
J: TRBJ2-5
CDR3: ASSGGTGGKGTQY

V: TRBV2
length: 11
J: TRBJ1-1
CDR3: ASSKDTDTEAF

V: TRBV20-1
length: 15
J: TRBJ2-1
CDR3: SASNQRTSGGSNEQF

V: TRBV28
length: 11
J: TRBJ1-5
CDR3: ASSSTPLAFQH

V: TRBV2
length: 7
J: TRBJ1-1
CDR3: ASSVEAF

V: TRBV30
length: 12
J: TRBJ1-1
CDR3: AWSAGLANTEAF

V: TRBV20-1
length: 15
J: TRBJ2-1
CDR3: SASSSSWSGRANEQF

V: TRBV19
length: 13
J: TRBJ1-1
CDR3: ASSIWGSVDTEAF

V: TRBV2
length: 13
J: TRBJ1-5
CDR3: ASRMDSNSNQPQH

V: TRBV20-1
length: 13
J: TRBJ2-1
CDR3: SARAGVRYYNEQF

V: TRBV28
length: 10
J: TRBJ2-5
CDR3: ASNGHRAQGY

V: TRBV6-1
length: 12
J: TRBJ2-7
CDR3: ASSDQGGSSEQY

V: TRBV4-1
length: 12
J: TRBJ2-3
CDR3: ASSQEAGTDTQY

V: TRBV27
length: 11
J: TRBJ2-7
CDR3: ASSDVLGGSRY

V: TRBV29-1
length: 12
J: TRBJ2-7
CDR3: SVVPLGGFYEQY

V: TRBV29-1
length: 9
J: TRBJ2-4
CDR3: SVKVMNIQY

V: TRBV7-9
length: 12
J: TRBJ1-2
CDR3: ASSLPGPAGGYT

V: TRBV7-9
length: 11
J: TRBJ2-5
CDR3: ASSFDQGQSEY

V: TRBV28
length: 13
J: TRBJ1-4
CDR3: ASSLFGQGNEKLF

V: TRBV29-1
length: 10
J: TRBJ2-5
CDR3: SAIRKQETQY

V: TRBV27
length: 14
J: TRBJ1-4
CDR3: ASSLRQGMSYEKLF

V: TRBV30
length: 9
J: TRBJ2-7
CDR3: AWRANYEQY

V: TRBV20-1
length: 15
J: TRBJ2-3
CDR3: SARVLTSGSHPNTQY

V: TRBV15
length: 11
J: TRBJ1-5
CDR3: ATSRVSNQPQH

V: TRBV12-3/TRBV12-4
length: 13
J: TRBJ2-7
CDR3: ASSAATGASDEQY

V: TRBV4-1
length: 12
J: TRBJ2-7
CDR3: ASRSGGSSYEQY

V: TRBV6-1
length: 11
J: TRBJ1-2
CDR3: ATLTGGRYGYT

V: TRBV10-2
length: 12
J: TRBJ2-1
CDR3: ASNAGNSYNEQF

V: TRBV10-1
length: 13
J: TRBJ2-2
CDR3: ASSSDSPGTGELF

V: TRBV5-1
length: 11
J: TRBJ2-7
CDR3: ASSPRLALEQY

V: TRBV11-2
length: 12
J: TRBJ1-4
CDR3: ASFSPGRGEKLF

V: TRBV30
length: 12
J: TRBJ1-5
CDR3: AWSHGQGSQPQH

V: TRBV3-1
length: 11
J: TRBJ1-1
CDR3: ASSSTVNSEAF

V: TRBV9
length: 13
J: TRBJ1-1
CDR3: ASSVITDRVTEAF

V: TRBV2
length: 13
J: TRBJ1-6
CDR3: ASSPRGYYNSPLH

V: TRBV5-6
length: 14
J: TRBJ1-5
CDR3: ASSSVDRDSNQPQH

V: TRBV2
length: 12
J: TRBJ1-2
CDR3: ASNLPTDSYGYT

V: TRBV6-5
length: 12
J: TRBJ2-7
CDR3: ASSYGQGRSEQY